The 25 T cell receptor beta chains below were found in one sample sequenced in a study of human T cells and chemical hapten exposure. Time point in this sample: patch test 2, 6 weeks after DPC sensitization. Treatment defined: therapeutic diphenylcyclopropenone sensitization with weekly scalp DPC. MiXCR, run by TCRdb on the RACE reads, gives a single entry per CDR3 protein. The top ten clones hold roughly 5% of a sample with tens of thousands of distinct CDR3 sequences, about 9.4% of them seen once. This sample comprised whole blood, obtained in connection with sensitization to the hapten diphenylcyclopropenone (DPC). The receptors originated from a woman aged 50 to 65 with alopecia areata. Some clones in this sample may be carry-over from other donors' samples.

This sequence joins TRBV12-3 or TRBV12-4 and TRBJ1-2; no clear D gene. Trimming took 2 bases from V and 3 from J, leaving 7 bases between them. This CDR3 is built from 13 residues. CDR3 residues: CASSLWGDYGYTF. CDR3 in DNA: TGTGCCAGCAGTTTATGGGGAGACTATGGCTACACCTTC.

V usage is TRBV28 and J usage is TRBJ2-7; D gene unclear. Germline V CDR1 and CDR2: MDHEN, SYDVKM. Trimming took 11 bases from V and 6 from J, leaving 17 bases between them. The CDR3 contains 12 residues. The CDR3 sequence is CAACVDASEQYF. The CDR3 DNA follows: TGTGCCGCCTGTGTAGATGCAAGCGAGCAGTACTTC.

The rearrangement links TRBV11-2 to TRBJ2-3, with TRBD1 identical over 9 bases. Germline V gene data show CDR1 as SGHAT and CDR2 as FQNNGV. V was clipped by 2 bases and J by 1 base; unmatched bases: 7. This CDR3 contains 17 residues. For the CDR3, the DNA is TGTGCCAGCAGCTTAACGGGACAGGGCTTGGGCACAGATACGCAGTATTTT. Translating gives CASSLTGQGLGTDTQYF.

The chain combines TRBV5-6 with TRBJ2-7; possible D gene TRBD1, 5 bases. Germline CDR1 is SGHDT and CDR2 is YYEEEE. V dropped 1 base and J dropped 7 bases, with 6 bases sitting between them. The CDR3 loop spans 11 amino acids. The CDR3 sequence is CASSLNREQYF. The CDR3 region has the DNA TGTGCCAGCAGCTTGAACAGGGAGCAGTACTTC.

This clonotype was observed many times. This chain joins TRBV19 and TRBJ2-1; TRBD2 might be the D (5 bases). The CDR3 consists of 14 residues. In germline, CDR1 is LNHDA, CDR2 SQIVND (reference sequence). V was clipped by 1 base and J by 7 bases, with 11 bases between them. CDR3 DNA sequence: TGTGCCAGTAGTATAGCGGCTAGCAAGAATGAGCAGTTCTTC. Its protein is CASSIAASKNEQFF.

A few counts support this clonotype. V gene TRBV2 combines with J gene TRBJ2-5, with D perhaps matching TRBD1 (6 bases). The V end lost 8 bases, the J end lost 1 base, and 14 bases lay between the germline ends. Per the germline V gene, CDR1 is SNHLY and CDR2 is FYNNEI. The CDR3 is 14 amino acids. The CDR3 spells CASGKGVLQETQYF. CDR3 DNA: TGTGCCAGCGGCAAGGGGGTTCTCCAAGAGACCCAGTACTTC.

This chain uses TRBV6-6 with TRBJ2-6; TRBD1 is a possible D gene (5 bases). V was shortened by 6 bases and J by 0 bases, with 12 bases between the two germline ends. The CDR3 is 16 residues long. Germline V gene lookup returns CDR1 MNHNY and CDR2 SVGAGI (reference sequence). The CDR3 DNA sequence: TGTGCCAGCAGCCCAACAGGATCCTCTGGGGCCAACGTCCTGACTTTC. Its translation is CASSPTGSSGANVLTF.

This clonotype was found many times. This chain uses TRBV28 with TRBJ1-1; no clear D. This CDR3 has 14 amino acids. Germline CDR1 is MDHEN and CDR2 is SYDVKM. V was trimmed by 2 bases and J by 1 base, leaving 8 bases between them. DNA for the CDR3: TGTGCCAGCAGTTTAGAGCAGGCGAACACTGAAGCTTTCTTT. Translated: CASSLEQANTEAFF. Variable domain in full (rest from reference TRBV28 and TRBJ1-1): DVKVTQSSRYLVKRTGEKVFLECVQDMDHENMFWYRQDPGLGLRLIYFSYDVKMKEKGDIPEGYSVSREKKERFSLILESASTNQTSMYLCASSLEQANTEAFFGQGTRLTVV.

This clonotype was recorded at least ten times. This chain connects TRBV14 to TRBJ2-1; the match to TRBD2 covers 11 bases. The germline V gene encodes CDR1 SGHDN and CDR2 FVKESK. V was clipped by 2 bases and J by 4 bases; unmatched bases: 16. The CDR3 runs to 20 residues. The CDR3 region has the DNA TGTGCCAGCAGCCAACAGCGCGATGCGATAGCGGGAGGGAAATACAATGAGCAGTTCTTC. Amino acids: CASSQQRDAIAGGKYNEQFF.

This clonotype was counted a few times. This chain links TRBV28 with TRBJ1-1; D perhaps matches TRBD1 (6 bases). V dropped 6 bases and J dropped 5 bases, with 13 bases sitting between them. Germline values: CDR1 MDHEN, CDR2 SYDVKM. This CDR3 spans 13 amino acids. The chain's CDR3 is CASREQGVTEAFF. CDR3 in DNA: TGTGCCAGCAGGGAACAGGGAGTGACTGAAGCTTTCTTT.

This rearrangement joins TRBV9 to TRBJ1-2; TRBD1 agrees at 7 bases. J gave up 8 bases and V 3 bases, and 7 bases lay outside the gene matches. Germline values: CDR1 SGDLS, CDR2 YYNGEE. The CDR3 is 13 amino acids. CDR3 sequence reads: CASSGGTARGYTF. The CDR3 nucleotides are TGTGCCAGCAGCGGAGGGACAGCAAGAGGCTACACCTTC.

Many counts were recorded for this clonotype. V gene TRBV20-1 combines with J gene TRBJ1-5, with a tentative D call TRBD1 (5 bases). Trimming removed 6 bases at V and 2 bases at J, with 14 bases between. Germline values: CDR1 DFQATT, CDR2 SNEGSKA (reference sequence). The CDR3 runs to 14 residues. CDR3 nucleotides: TGCAGTGCAGCGGTCGGGGGAGGCAATCAGCCCCAGCATTTT. The encoded protein is CSAAVGGGNQPQHF.

This clonotype was observed a handful of times. V usage is TRBV12-3 or TRBV12-4 and J usage is TRBJ1-5; D is possibly TRBD1 (5 bases). The CDR3 is 13 residues long. Between the trimmed V and J ends, which lost 1 base and 6 bases, there was a span of 7 bases. The CDR3 DNA sequence: TGTGCCAGCAGTTTAGGGGGGGGTCAGCCCCAGCATTTT. It encodes CASSLGGGQPQHF.

This clonotype has a count of ten or more. The chain recombines TRBV3-1 with TRBJ2-7; D is ambiguous. V lost 0 bases to trimming and J lost 4 bases, with 19 bases between them. The CDR3 is made up of 17 amino acids. Germline values: CDR1 LGHDT, CDR2 YNNKEL (reference sequence). Here the CDR3 reads CASSQDEFAVPNYEQYF. The CDR3 DNA is TGTGCCAGCAGCCAAGATGAGTTTGCCGTACCTAATTACGAGCAGTACTTC.

A few counts support this clonotype. The CDR3 spells CASSPAAGAMNTEAFF. For the CDR3, the DNA is TGTGCCAGCTCACCAGCAGCGGGGGCAATGAACACTGAAGCTTTCTTT. The rearrangement uses TRBV18 and TRBJ1-1; D might be TRBD1 (6 bases). Germline assignment: CDR1 KGHSH and CDR2 LQKENI. V was pared by 2 bases and J by 0 bases, with 13 bases between. The CDR3 has 16 amino acids. The entire variable domain, with the rest obtained from reference TRBV18 and TRBJ1-1, is as follows: NAGVMQNPRHLVRRRGQEARLRCSPMKGHSHVYWYRQLPEEGLKFMVYLQKENIIDESGMPKERFSAEFPKEGPSILRIQQVVRGDSAAYFCASSPAAGAMNTEAFFGQGTRLTVV.

The table lists this clonotype with many counts. This chain uses TRBV28 with TRBJ1-2; D uncertain. The germline CDR1 and CDR2 sequences are MDHEN and SYDVKM. Trimming stripped 3 bases from V and 5 bases from J, with 16 bases between. This CDR3 has 15 amino acids. The CDR3 DNA reads TGTGCCAGCAGTTTCCCCAGGACGAGCCGGTATGGCTACACCTTC. Translation: CASSFPRTSRYGYTF.

This chain connects TRBV5-1 to TRBJ2-3; TRBD2 aligns across 10 bases. V lost 2 bases to trimming and J lost 3 bases; unmatched junction nucleotides: 0. The CDR3 loop spans 14 amino acids. Germline CDR1 SGHRS, CDR2 YFSETQ. CDR3 sequence: CASSFSGRTDTQYF. The CDR3 region has the DNA TGCGCCAGCAGCTTTAGCGGGAGGACAGATACGCAGTATTTT.

V and J are TRBV20-1 and TRBJ2-3, with 7 bases matching TRBD2. The germline CDR1 and CDR2 sequences are DFQATT and SNEGSKA (reference sequence). The V gene end was trimmed by 6 bases and the J gene end by 0 bases; junction bases not matched to a gene: 9. CDR3 length equals 15 residues. DNA of the CDR3: TGCAGTGCCAATCGGGGTAGCGGGAGCACAGATACGCAGTATTTT. Residues: CSANRGSGSTDTQYF.

The V gene is TRBV5-1, the J gene TRBJ2-1, with 10 bases fitting TRBD2. Trimming removed 0 bases from V and 8 bases from J; junction bases left unmatched: 5. The length of the CDR3 is 15 residues. Germline V lookup: CDR1 SGHRS, CDR2 YFSETQ. CDR3 amino acids: CASSLVPSGSHEQFF. CDR3 bases: TGCGCCAGCAGCTTGGTTCCTAGCGGGAGCCATGAGCAGTTCTTC.

This clonotype appeared many times. CDR3 bases: TGTGCCAGCAGCTTAGCGGGAGCTCACAATGAGCAGTTCTTC. Protein sequence: CASSLAGAHNEQFF. This chain uses TRBV7-9 with TRBJ2-1, with TRBD2 as a possible D gene (5 bases). CDR3 size: 14 residues. V lost 0 bases, J lost 5 bases, and 8 bases lay in between. The germline gives CDR1 SEHNR, CDR2 FQNEAQ (reference sequence).

A few counts support this clonotype. The chain links TRBV11-3 to TRBJ2-1, with D possibly being TRBD2 (6 bases). Germline V gene sequence: CDR1 SGHNT, CDR2 YENEEA. Trimming took off 5 bases at V and 4 bases at J, with 21 bases between the two ends. The CDR3 spans 17 residues. The chain's CDR3 is CASSPRDSGPPYNEQFF. The DNA for the CDR3 is TGTGCCAGCAGCCCGCGAGATAGCGGACCCCCTTACAATGAGCAGTTCTTC.

Many counts were recorded for this clonotype. The chain employs TRBV4-2 and TRBJ2-2; the match to TRBD2 covers 7 bases. V shed 1 base and J 7 bases; nucleotides not matched to a gene: 6. The germline gives CDR1 LGHNA, CDR2 YNFKEQ. This CDR3 is built from 15 residues. The CDR3 region is CASSQAEGGVGELFF. DNA for the CDR3: TGTGCCAGCAGCCAAGCTGAGGGAGGGGTCGGGGAGCTGTTTTTT.

The chain couples TRBV6-5 to TRBJ2-7; D is perhaps TRBD2 (6 bases). CDR3 length: 15 amino acids. Trimming stripped 10 bases from V and 5 bases from J, with 24 bases between. The germline V gene has CDR1 MNHEY and CDR2 SVGAGI. This CDR3 reads CATRRFGGPLNEQYF. The CDR3, as DNA: TGTGCCACCAGGCGATTCGGAGGGCCTCTGAACGAGCAGTACTTC.

Concerning this clonotype: No conserved phenylalanine or tryptophan is present at the end of the CDR3, so a read error is the likely explanation. The CDR3 region is CASSLQAANYGYTS. The CDR3 DNA reads TGTGCCAGCAGTTTACAGGCGGCGAACTATGGCTACACCTCC. This chain links TRBV27 with TRBJ1-2; D ambiguous. Germline CDR1 is MNHEY and CDR2 is SMNVEV (reference sequence). V dropped 2 bases and J dropped 2 bases, with 9 bases sitting between them. This CDR3 spans 14 amino acids.

The chain employs TRBV28 and TRBJ1-5, with TRBD1 as a possible D gene (5 bases). Trimming cost V 6 bases and J 6 bases, with 15 bases left between them. Germline V gives CDR1 MDHEN, CDR2 SYDVKM. This CDR3 has 14 residues. In DNA, the CDR3 is TGTGCCAGCAGACGTGCCTGGGGGGGTCAGCCCCAGCATTTT. This encodes CASRRAWGGQPQHF.